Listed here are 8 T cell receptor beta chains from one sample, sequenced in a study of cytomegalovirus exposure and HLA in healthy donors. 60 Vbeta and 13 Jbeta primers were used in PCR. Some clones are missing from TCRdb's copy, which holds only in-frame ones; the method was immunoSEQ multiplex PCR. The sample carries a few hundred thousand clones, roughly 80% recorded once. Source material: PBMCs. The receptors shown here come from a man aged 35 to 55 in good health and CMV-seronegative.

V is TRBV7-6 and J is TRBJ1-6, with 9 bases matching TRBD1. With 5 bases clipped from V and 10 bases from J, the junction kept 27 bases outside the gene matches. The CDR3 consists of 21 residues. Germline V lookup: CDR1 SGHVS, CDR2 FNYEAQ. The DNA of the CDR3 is TGTGCCAGCAGCCCGGGCCGGGGGATGGGGACAGGGTTCGCCACAACATCACCCCTCCACTTT. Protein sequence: CASSPGRGMGTGFATTSPLHF.

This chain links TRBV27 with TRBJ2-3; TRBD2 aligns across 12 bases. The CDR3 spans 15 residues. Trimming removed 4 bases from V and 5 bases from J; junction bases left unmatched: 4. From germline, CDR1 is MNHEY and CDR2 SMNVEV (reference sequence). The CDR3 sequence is CASSSPSGREDTQYF. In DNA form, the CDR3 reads TGTGCCAGCAGTTCCCCTAGCGGGAGGGAAGATACGCAGTATTTT.

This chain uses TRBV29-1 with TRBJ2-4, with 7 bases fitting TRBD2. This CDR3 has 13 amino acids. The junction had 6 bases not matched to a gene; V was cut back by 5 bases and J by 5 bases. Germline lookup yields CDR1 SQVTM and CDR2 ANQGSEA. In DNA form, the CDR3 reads TGCAGCGTTCGCGGCGGGAGCCAAAACATTCAGTACTTC. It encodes CSVRGGSQNIQYF.

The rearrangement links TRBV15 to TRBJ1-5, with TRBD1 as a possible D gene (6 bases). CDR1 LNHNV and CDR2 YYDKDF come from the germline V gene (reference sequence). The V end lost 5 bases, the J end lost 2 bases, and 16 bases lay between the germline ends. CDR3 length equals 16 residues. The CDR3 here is CATSLEGGAGNQPQHF. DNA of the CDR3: TGTGCCACCAGCCTCGAGGGGGGGGCTGGCAATCAGCCCCAGCATTTT. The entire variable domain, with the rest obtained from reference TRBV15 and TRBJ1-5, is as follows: DAMVIQNPRYQVTQFGKPVTLSCSQTLNHNVMYWYQQKSSQAPKLLFHYYDKDFNNEADTPDNFQSRRPNTSFCFLDIRSPGLGDTAMYLCATSLEGGAGNQPQHFGDGTRLSIL.

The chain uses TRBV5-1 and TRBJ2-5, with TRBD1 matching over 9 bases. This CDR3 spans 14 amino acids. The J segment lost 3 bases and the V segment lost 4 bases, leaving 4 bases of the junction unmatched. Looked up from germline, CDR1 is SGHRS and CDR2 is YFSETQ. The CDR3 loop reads CASSRGQGKETQYF. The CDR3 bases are TGCGCCAGCAGCCGGGGACAGGGAAAAGAGACCCAGTACTTC.

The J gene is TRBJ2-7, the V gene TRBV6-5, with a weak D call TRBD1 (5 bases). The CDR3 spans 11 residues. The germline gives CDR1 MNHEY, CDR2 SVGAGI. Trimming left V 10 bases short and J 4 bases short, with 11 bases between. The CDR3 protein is CATSQAYEQYF. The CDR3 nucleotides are TGTGCCACCTCACAGGCTTACGAGCAGTACTTC.

The CDR3 region is CASSIPGQGRGNTIYF. The DNA for the CDR3 is TGTGCCAGTAGTATCCCCGGTCAGGGGAGAGGAAACACCATATATTTT. The J gene is TRBJ1-3, the V gene TRBV19; perhaps TRBD1 as D (6 bases). CDR3 length equals 16 residues. Germline lookup yields CDR1 LNHDA and CDR2 SQIVND (reference sequence). Between the trimmed V and J ends, which lost 3 bases and 4 bases, there was a span of 16 bases.

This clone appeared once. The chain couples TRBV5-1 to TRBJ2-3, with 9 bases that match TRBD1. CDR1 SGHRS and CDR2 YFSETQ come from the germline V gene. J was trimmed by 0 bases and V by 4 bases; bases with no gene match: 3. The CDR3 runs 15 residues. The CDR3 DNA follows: TGCGCCAGCAGCCGGGACAGGGCTAGCACAGATACGCAGTATTTT. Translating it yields CASSRDRASTDTQYF.